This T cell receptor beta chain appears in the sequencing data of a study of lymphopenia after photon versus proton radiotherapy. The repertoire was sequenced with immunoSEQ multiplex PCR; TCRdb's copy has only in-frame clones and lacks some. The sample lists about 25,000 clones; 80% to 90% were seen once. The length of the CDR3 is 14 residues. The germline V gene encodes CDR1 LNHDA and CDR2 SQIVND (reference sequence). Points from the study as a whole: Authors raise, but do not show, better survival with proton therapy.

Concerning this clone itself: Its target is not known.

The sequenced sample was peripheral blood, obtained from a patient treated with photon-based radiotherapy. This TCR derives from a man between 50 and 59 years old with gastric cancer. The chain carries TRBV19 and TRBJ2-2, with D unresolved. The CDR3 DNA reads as TGTGCGCAAAAAGACTCGACCAACACCGGGGAGCTGTTTTTT. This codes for CAQKDSTNTGELFF.